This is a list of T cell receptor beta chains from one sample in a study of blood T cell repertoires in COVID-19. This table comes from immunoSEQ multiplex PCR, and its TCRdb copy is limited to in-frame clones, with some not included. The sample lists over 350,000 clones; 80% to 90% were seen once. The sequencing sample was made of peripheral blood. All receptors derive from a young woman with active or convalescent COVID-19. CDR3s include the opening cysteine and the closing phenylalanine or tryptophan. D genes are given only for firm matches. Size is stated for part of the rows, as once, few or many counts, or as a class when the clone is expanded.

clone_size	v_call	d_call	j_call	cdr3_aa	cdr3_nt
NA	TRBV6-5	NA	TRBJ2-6	CASSYEGGSGANVLTF	TGTGCCAGCAGTTATGAAGGGGGCTCTGGGGCCAACGTCCTGACTTTC
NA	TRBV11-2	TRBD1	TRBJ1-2	CASSLDRGDGYTF	TGTGCCAGCAGCTTAGACAGGGGGGATGGCTACACCTTC
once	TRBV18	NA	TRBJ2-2	CASSPQQGIGELFF	TGTGCCAGCTCACCGCAACAGGGAATCGGGGAGCTGTTTTTT
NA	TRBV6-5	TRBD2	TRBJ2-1	CASRFGTSGYNEQFF	TGTGCCAGCAGATTCGGGACTAGCGGGTACAATGAGCAGTTCTTC
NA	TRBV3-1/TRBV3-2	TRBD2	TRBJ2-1	CASSQGLAGVSEQFF	TGTGCCAGCAGCCAGGGACTAGCGGGAGTCAGCGAGCAGTTCTTC
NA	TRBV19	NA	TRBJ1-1	CASSMSGSGTEAFF	TGTGCCAGTAGTATGTCGGGGTCCGGCACTGAAGCTTTCTTT
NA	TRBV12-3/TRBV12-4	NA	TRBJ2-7	CASSSAYEQYF	TGTGCCAGCAGTTCGGCCTACGAGCAGTACTTC
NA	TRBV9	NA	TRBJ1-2	CASSPDGRGGYTF	TGTGCCAGCAGCCCCGATGGCAGAGGTGGCTACACCTTC
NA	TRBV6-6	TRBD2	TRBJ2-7	CASTSGRTNYEQYF	TGTGCCAGCACTAGCGGGAGGACTAACTACGAGCAGTACTTC
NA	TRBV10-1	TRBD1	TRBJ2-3	CASSTNPGQGDETQYF	TGCGCCAGCAGTACAAACCCGGGACAGGGTGATGAGACGCAGTATTTT
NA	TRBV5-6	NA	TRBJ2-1	CASSTLAVPYNEQFF	TGTGCCAGCAGCACCTTAGCGGTCCCCTACAATGAGCAGTTCTTC
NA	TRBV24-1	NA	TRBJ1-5	CATSDSDRDSNQPQHF	TGTGCCACCAGTGATTCGGACAGAGATAGCAATCAGCCCCAGCATTTT
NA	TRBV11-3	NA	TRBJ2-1	CASSLGLADNEQFF	TGTGCCAGCAGCTTAGGGCTAGCAGACAATGAGCAGTTCTTC
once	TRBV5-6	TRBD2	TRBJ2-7	CASSIAGGEQYF	TGTGCCAGCAGCATAGCGGGGGGCGAGCAGTACTTC
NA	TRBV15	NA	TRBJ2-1	CATSRDRVDYNEQFF	TGTGCCACCAGCAGAGACAGGGTGGACTACAATGAGCAGTTCTTC
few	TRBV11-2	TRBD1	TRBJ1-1	CASSRPLGQGATNTEAFF	TGTGCCAGCAGCCGGCCGTTGGGCCAGGGGGCGACGAACACTGAAGCTTTCTTT
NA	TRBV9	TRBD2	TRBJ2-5	CASSVPSGGPLGQETQYF	TGTGCCAGCAGCGTACCTAGCGGGGGGCCCCTTGGCCAAGAGACCCAGTACTTC
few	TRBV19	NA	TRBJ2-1	CASSDSGPVSYNEQFF	TGTGCCAGTAGTGATTCAGGGCCCGTCTCCTACAATGAGCAGTTCTTC
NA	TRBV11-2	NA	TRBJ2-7	CASSLGPSNYEQYF	TGTGCCAGCAGCTTAGGTCCTAGCAACTACGAGCAGTACTTC